This T cell receptor (beta chain) emerged from a study of cytotoxic CD8 clonotypes in ibrutinib-treated CLL. Turning to the study itself: Response samples were drawn at a median of about eleven months of treatment, range 6 to 36. General observations from the study: Treatment left the uncommon public clonotypes either contracted or stable in frequency. An increase in clonality occurred at ibrutinib response, followed by a return toward baseline at progression.

With cryopreserved PBMCs as the source, roughly 1.8 micrograms of genomic DNA went to TCR beta libraries. CDR3 size: 14 residues. Deletions cut 0 bases from V and 3 bases from J, with 9 bases between. The germline CDR1 and CDR2 sequences are LGHNA and YSLEER. This clone was counted once. Its antigen remains unknown. Only in-frame clones appear in the TCRdb table, and some are missing; sequencing was by immunoSEQ multiplex PCR. This table holds some 200,000 clones, roughly 77% found once. The V and J genes are TRBV4-3 and TRBJ2-7; D is ambiguous. The material was PBMCs, obtained after 12 months of ibrutinib treatment. The TCR originated in a human donor with chronic lymphocytic leukemia. The CDR3 sequence is CASSQDRADYEQYF. CDR3 coding DNA: TGCGCCAGCAGCCAAGATCGCGCAGACTACGAGCAGTACTTC.